The rows below give T cell receptor beta chains drawn from one sample of a study of T-cell reconstitution after alpha-beta-depleted transplantation in children. TCRdb re-called the PCR reads through MiXCR, storing one row per CDR3 protein. The table shows about 610,000 distinct CDR3 sequences, with roughly 30% occurring only once. The starting material was PBMCs, obtained before TCRalphabeta/CD19-depleted stem cell transplant. The receptors originated from a boy under two years old with Wiskott-Aldrich syndrome, due to receive a stem cell transplant. CDR3s include the opening cysteine and the closing phenylalanine or tryptophan. A D gene is named only where the DNA matches it firmly. Clone size is stated in some rows and not others, as once, few, many or a class when expanded.

j_call: TRBJ1-1; v_call: TRBV7-6; clone_size: NA; d_call: NA; cdr3_aa: CASSSTILNTEAFF; cdr3_nt: TGTGCCAGCAGCAGCACCATTTTGAACACTGAAGCTTTCTTT
j_call: TRBJ1-1; v_call: TRBV20-1; clone_size: NA; d_call: NA; cdr3_aa: CSASQAGMNTEAFF; cdr3_nt: TGCAGTGCTAGCCAGGCGGGGATGAACACTGAAGCTTTCTTT
j_call: TRBJ1-4; v_call: TRBV2; clone_size: NA; d_call: NA; cdr3_aa: CASRTVNEKLFF; cdr3_nt: TGTGCCAGCAGGACGGTCAATGAAAAACTGTTTTTT
j_call: TRBJ2-1; v_call: TRBV6-1; clone_size: NA; d_call: NA; cdr3_aa: CASSHKTVFNEQFF; cdr3_nt: TGTGCCAGCAGCCATAAGACAGTCTTCAATGAGCAGTTCTTC
j_call: TRBJ2-5; v_call: TRBV12-3/TRBV12-4; clone_size: NA; d_call: NA; cdr3_aa: CASRTGTPRGTQYF; cdr3_nt: TGTGCCAGCAGAACCGGGACACCACGTGGCACCCAGTACTTC
j_call: TRBJ1-5; v_call: TRBV19; clone_size: few; d_call: NA; cdr3_aa: CASGGALDQPQHF; cdr3_nt: TGTGCCAGTGGTGGGGCTCTAGATCAGCCCCAGCATTTT
j_call: TRBJ2-1; v_call: TRBV7-9; clone_size: few; d_call: NA; cdr3_aa: CASSSPQSPKFYNEQFF; cdr3_nt: TGTGCCAGCAGCTCCCCACAGTCCCCCAAGTTTTACAATGAGCAGTTCTTC
j_call: TRBJ1-2; v_call: TRBV12-3/TRBV12-4; clone_size: few; d_call: NA; cdr3_aa: CAISGGSNYGYTF; cdr3_nt: TGTGCCATCTCAGGAGGGTCTAACTATGGCTACACCTTC
j_call: TRBJ2-1; v_call: TRBV7-2; clone_size: NA; d_call: TRBD1; cdr3_aa: CASSLFGDSSYNEQFF; cdr3_nt: TGTGCCAGCAGCTTGTTTGGGGACAGTTCCTACAATGAGCAGTTCTTC
j_call: TRBJ2-1; v_call: TRBV12-3/TRBV12-4; clone_size: NA; d_call: NA; cdr3_aa: CASSLQEQFF; cdr3_nt: TGTGCCAGCAGTTTACAGGAGCAGTTCTTC
j_call: TRBJ1-4; v_call: TRBV5-1; clone_size: few; d_call: NA; cdr3_aa: CASSLDGSTNEKLFF; cdr3_nt: TGCGCCAGCAGCTTGGATGGCTCAACTAATGAAAAACTGTTTTTT
j_call: TRBJ2-7; v_call: TRBV7-9; clone_size: few; d_call: NA; cdr3_aa: CASSLTGQPSYEQYF; cdr3_nt: TGTGCCAGCAGCTTAACCGGACAGCCTTCCTACGAGCAGTACTTC
j_call: TRBJ2-1; v_call: TRBV5-5; clone_size: NA; d_call: TRBD2; cdr3_aa: CASSGTSGGQGEQFF; cdr3_nt: TGTGCCAGCTCCGGGACTAGCGGGGGTCAGGGTGAGCAGTTCTTC
j_call: TRBJ2-7; v_call: TRBV7-9; clone_size: NA; d_call: TRBD1; cdr3_aa: CASANRGSSYEQYF; cdr3_nt: TGTGCCAGCGCGAACAGGGGGAGCTCCTACGAGCAGTACTTC
j_call: TRBJ2-5; v_call: TRBV29-1; clone_size: NA; d_call: NA; cdr3_aa: CSVVGGREETQYF; cdr3_nt: TGCAGCGTTGTCGGGGGAAGGGAAGAGACCCAGTACTTC
j_call: TRBJ1-3; v_call: TRBV7-8; clone_size: NA; d_call: NA; cdr3_aa: CASSLAREGRNTIYF; cdr3_nt: TGTGCCAGCAGCTTAGCTAGGGAGGGGAGAAACACCATATATTTT
j_call: TRBJ2-1; v_call: TRBV7-3; clone_size: NA; d_call: NA; cdr3_aa: CASSLRVGGNMVNEQFF; cdr3_nt: TGTGCCAGCAGCTTAAGGGTCGGCGGAAATATGGTCAATGAGCAGTTCTTC
j_call: TRBJ2-3; v_call: TRBV5-1; clone_size: NA; d_call: TRBD2; cdr3_aa: CASSSYPSGSFTDTQYF; cdr3_nt: TGCGCCAGCAGCTCATACCCTAGCGGGAGTTTCACAGATACGCAGTATTTT
j_call: TRBJ2-1; v_call: TRBV10-3; clone_size: few; d_call: NA; cdr3_aa: CAISVGRQAGEQFF; cdr3_nt: TGTGCCATCAGTGTAGGGAGACAGGCCGGTGAGCAGTTCTTC
j_call: TRBJ2-1; v_call: TRBV4-2; clone_size: few; d_call: TRBD2; cdr3_aa: CASSPAAGLAGPNYNEQFF; cdr3_nt: TGTGCCAGCAGCCCCGCTGCTGGACTAGCGGGACCTAACTACAATGAGCAGTTCTTC
j_call: TRBJ2-5; v_call: TRBV10-3; clone_size: few; d_call: NA; cdr3_aa: CAIASGTQLETQYF; cdr3_nt: TGTGCCATCGCCTCCGGGACACAGCTGGAGACCCAGTACTTC
j_call: TRBJ2-5; v_call: TRBV10-3; clone_size: NA; d_call: NA; cdr3_aa: CAIREVGKETQYF; cdr3_nt: TGTGCCATCAGGGAGGTCGGGAAAGAGACCCAGTACTTC
j_call: TRBJ2-7; v_call: TRBV27; clone_size: few; d_call: NA; cdr3_aa: CASSPRGWIYEQYF; cdr3_nt: TGTGCCAGCAGCCCCAGGGGATGGATCTACGAGCAGTACTTC
j_call: TRBJ2-1; v_call: TRBV19; clone_size: few; d_call: NA; cdr3_aa: CASRHPTRNYNEQFF; cdr3_nt: TGTGCCAGTAGACATCCAACTAGGAACTACAATGAGCAGTTCTTC
j_call: TRBJ2-5; v_call: TRBV27; clone_size: many; d_call: NA; cdr3_aa: CASSLGSLGAPQYF; cdr3_nt: TGTGCCAGCAGTTTAGGGAGTCTAGGAGCTCCCCAGTACTTC
j_call: TRBJ1-1; v_call: TRBV6-6; clone_size: NA; d_call: NA; cdr3_aa: CASSPPGREAFF; cdr3_nt: TGTGCCAGCAGTCCACCGGGACGTGAAGCTTTCTTT
j_call: TRBJ2-7; v_call: TRBV5-1; clone_size: few; d_call: TRBD2; cdr3_aa: CASSPQRGVAGMNEQYF; cdr3_nt: TGCGCCAGCAGCCCCCAGCGGGGTGTGGCGGGAATGAACGAGCAGTACTTC
j_call: TRBJ1-5; v_call: TRBV7-2; clone_size: NA; d_call: TRBD1; cdr3_aa: CASSLEDRGDQPQHF; cdr3_nt: TGTGCCAGCAGCTTAGAGGACAGGGGCGATCAGCCCCAGCATTTT
j_call: TRBJ2-3; v_call: TRBV27; clone_size: few; d_call: TRBD2; cdr3_aa: CASSVGGRAADTQYF; cdr3_nt: TGTGCCAGCAGTGTAGGTGGGAGGGCCGCAGATACGCAGTATTTT
j_call: TRBJ2-3; v_call: TRBV12-3/TRBV12-4; clone_size: NA; d_call: NA; cdr3_aa: CASSLIGVFTDTQYF; cdr3_nt: TGTGCCAGCAGTTTAATCGGGGTCTTCACAGATACGCAGTATTTT
j_call: TRBJ2-7; v_call: TRBV5-1; clone_size: NA; d_call: NA; cdr3_aa: CASSFRDTEQYF; cdr3_nt: TGCGCCAGCAGCTTCCGGGACACCGAGCAGTACTTC
j_call: TRBJ2-4; v_call: TRBV5-1; clone_size: NA; d_call: TRBD2; cdr3_aa: CASSSLAGSDIQYF; cdr3_nt: TGCGCCAGCAGCTCCCTAGCGGGAAGTGACATTCAGTACTTC
j_call: TRBJ2-7; v_call: TRBV5-5; clone_size: NA; d_call: NA; cdr3_aa: CVSTGQGFEQYF; cdr3_nt: TGTGTCAGCACCGGCCAGGGGTTCGAGCAGTACTTC
j_call: TRBJ2-2; v_call: TRBV5-1; clone_size: few; d_call: NA; cdr3_aa: CASSLTGSSTGELFF; cdr3_nt: TGCGCCAGCAGCTTAACAGGGTCGAGCACCGGGGAGCTGTTTTTT
j_call: TRBJ1-2; v_call: TRBV28; clone_size: NA; d_call: NA; cdr3_aa: CASSFSTKIPYGYTF; cdr3_nt: TGTGCCAGCAGTTTCTCCACAAAAATCCCCTATGGCTACACCTTC
j_call: TRBJ2-7; v_call: TRBV29-1; clone_size: few; d_call: TRBD1; cdr3_aa: CSVDLRDRGDEQYF; cdr3_nt: TGCAGCGTTGACCTCCGGGACAGGGGTGACGAGCAGTACTTC
j_call: TRBJ2-1; v_call: TRBV7-8; clone_size: few; d_call: NA; cdr3_aa: CATTAPKDNEQFF; cdr3_nt: TGTGCCACTACCGCCCCGAAAGACAATGAGCAGTTCTTC
j_call: TRBJ2-5; v_call: TRBV7-2; clone_size: NA; d_call: NA; cdr3_aa: CASSLVEVSETQYF; cdr3_nt: TGTGCCAGCAGCTTAGTGGAGGTGTCTGAGACCCAGTACTTC
j_call: TRBJ2-7; v_call: TRBV5-1; clone_size: NA; d_call: TRBD2; cdr3_aa: CASSPGLAGGWSYEQYF; cdr3_nt: TGCGCCAGCAGCCCGGGACTAGCGGGAGGCTGGTCCTACGAGCAGTACTTC
j_call: TRBJ1-6; v_call: TRBV28; clone_size: few; d_call: NA; cdr3_aa: CASSLVGANSPLHF; cdr3_nt: TGTGCCAGCAGTTTGGTAGGGGCTAATTCACCCCTCCACTTT